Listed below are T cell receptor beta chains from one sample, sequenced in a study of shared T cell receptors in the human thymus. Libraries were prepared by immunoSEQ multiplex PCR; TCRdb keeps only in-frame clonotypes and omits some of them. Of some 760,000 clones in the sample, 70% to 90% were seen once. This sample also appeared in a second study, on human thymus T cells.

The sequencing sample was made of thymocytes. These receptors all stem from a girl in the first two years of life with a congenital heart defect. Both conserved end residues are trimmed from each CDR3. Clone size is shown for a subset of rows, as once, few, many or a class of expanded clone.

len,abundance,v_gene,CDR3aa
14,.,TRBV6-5,ASSYMTSGGYETQY
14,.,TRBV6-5,ASSYSAASGTDTQY
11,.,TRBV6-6,ASMSEAETEAF
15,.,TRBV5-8,ASSLAFDFPCTDTQY
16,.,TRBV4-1,ASSRRVVRATSYNEQF
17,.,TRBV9,ASSISSRTGGWIGNTIY
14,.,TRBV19,ASSIRPDSSQETQY
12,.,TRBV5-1,ASSSGGRDTEAF
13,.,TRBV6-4,ASSDQAGDTGELF
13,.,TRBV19,ASSIGLSGANVLT
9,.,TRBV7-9,ASSRNTEAF
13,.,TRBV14,ASSQECQLNTEAF
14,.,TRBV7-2,ASSLFYSGGIDTQY
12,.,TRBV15,ATSLARHNQPQH
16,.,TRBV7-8,ASSLNGRRDRDNSPLH
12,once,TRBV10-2,ASSRDRHQYGYT